This TCR beta chain was captured in a study of blood T cell repertoires in COVID-19. Here immunoSEQ multiplex PCR was the method, and the copy in TCRdb shows in-frame clones only, minus some. Among tens of thousands of clones listed, around four fifths were seen once. This receptor was obtained from a man in his fifties or sixties with active COVID-19. The sequenced material came from peripheral blood.

CDR3 amino acids: CASSLQDRRNEKLFF. The CDR3 DNA is TGTGCCAGTAGTTTGCAGGACAGAAGAAATGAAAAACTGTTTTTT. V usage is TRBV19 and J usage is TRBJ1-4; TRBD1 might be the D (6 bases). This CDR3 spans 15 amino acids. Germline loops: CDR1 LNHDA, CDR2 SQIVND (reference sequence). V lost 5 bases and J 5 bases, leaving 15 bases between the germline ends.